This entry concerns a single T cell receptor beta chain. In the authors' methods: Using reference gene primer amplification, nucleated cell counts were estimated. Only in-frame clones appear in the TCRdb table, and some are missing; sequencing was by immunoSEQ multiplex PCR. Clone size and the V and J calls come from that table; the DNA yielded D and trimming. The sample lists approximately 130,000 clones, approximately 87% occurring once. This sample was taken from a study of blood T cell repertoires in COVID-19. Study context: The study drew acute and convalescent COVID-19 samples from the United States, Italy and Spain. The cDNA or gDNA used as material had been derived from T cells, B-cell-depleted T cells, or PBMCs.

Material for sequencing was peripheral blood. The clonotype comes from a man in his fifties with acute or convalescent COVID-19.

CDR3 loop: CASVGVGGNEQFF. CDR3 coding DNA: TGCGCCAGCGTTGGAGTAGGGGGCAATGAGCAGTTCTTC. V usage is TRBV4-1 and J usage is TRBJ2-1; D is perhaps TRBD1 (6 bases). CDR3 size: 13 residues. Germline-derived CDR1 and CDR2 are MGHRA and YSYEKL. V was trimmed by 8 bases and J by 6 bases, leaving 14 bases between them.